A selection of T cell receptor beta chains follows, all from one sample in a study of blood T cell repertoires in COVID-19. Sequencing was performed with immunoSEQ multiplex PCR; in TCRdb, only in-frame clones are kept and a portion is missing. The sample lists about 320,000 clones, roughly 85% occurring once. Sequencing was performed on PBMCs or T cells enriched from blood (not recorded which). These TCRs come from a woman aged 30 to 39 who had been exposed to COVID-19. CDR3s include the opening cysteine and the closing phenylalanine or tryptophan. Each record gives: clone size, D gene, V gene, J gene, CDR3 DNA, CDR3 protein. A D gene is named only where the DNA matches it firmly. Not all rows give a size; the values are once, few, many and, for expanded clones, a class.

>NA|NA|TRBV27|TRBJ1-3
TGTGCCAGCGCCGACAGAATCTCTGGAAACACCATATATTTT
CASADRISGNTIYF
>NA|NA|TRBV4-2|TRBJ1-5
TGTGCCAGCAGTCCTATCATATCCGGGGGGCGAGGACAGCCCCAGCATTTT
CASSPIISGGRGQPQHF
>few|NA|TRBV28|TRBJ1-2
TGTGCCAGCAGTTTAACCAGTTTATATGGCTACACCTTC
CASSLTSLYGYTF
>NA|TRBD1|TRBV7-3|TRBJ1-4
TGTGCCAGCAGCCCGGGACAGGGGGAAAAACTGTTTTTT
CASSPGQGEKLFF
>once|NA|TRBV5-1|TRBJ1-6
TGCGCCAGCAGCTTGGGGGGAGGGGCAGGTAATTCACCCCTCCACTTT
CASSLGGGAGNSPLHF
>NA|NA|TRBV5-1|TRBJ2-1
TGCGCCAGCAGCCCGACCCGCGTAGCATCCTACAATGAGCAGTTCTTC
CASSPTRVASYNEQFF
>NA|NA|TRBV12-3/TRBV12-4|TRBJ1-4
TGTGCCAGCAGGTCTAGGGGGGGGGAAAAACTGTTTTTT
CASRSRGGEKLFF
>NA|TRBD1|TRBV28|TRBJ2-7
TGTGCCAGCAGTTTATCCGACAGGGTGGGGGAGCAGTACTTC
CASSLSDRVGEQYF
>once|NA|TRBV2|TRBJ2-5
TGTGCCAGCAGTCCCACTAGCCGGGTGGAGACCCAGTACTTC
CASSPTSRVETQYF
>NA|NA|TRBV30|TRBJ2-7
TGTGCCGTTGATAGGGGCTCCTACGAGCAGTACTTC
CAVDRGSYEQYF